Sequencing of this TCR beta chain was carried out in a study of neurological immune-mediated disorders. MiXCR was run by TCRdb on the 5' RACE reads, yielding one entry per CDR3 protein. The sample contains about 120,000 distinct CDR3 sequences, roughly 3.2% of which appear only once. Ten or more counts support this clonotype. The sequence derives from a woman aged 25-40 years with multiple sclerosis. The sample was PBMCs.

CDR3 in amino acids: CSARVELFDEQFF. The CDR3 region has the DNA TGCAGTGCTAGAGTCGAGCTTTTCGATGAGCAGTTCTTC. The J gene is TRBJ2-1, the V gene TRBV20-1; D remains unclear. The CDR3 contains 13 residues. Germline assignment: CDR1 DFQATT and CDR2 SNEGSKA (reference sequence). The V gene lost 1 base and the J gene lost 8 bases, with 12 bases spanning the gap.